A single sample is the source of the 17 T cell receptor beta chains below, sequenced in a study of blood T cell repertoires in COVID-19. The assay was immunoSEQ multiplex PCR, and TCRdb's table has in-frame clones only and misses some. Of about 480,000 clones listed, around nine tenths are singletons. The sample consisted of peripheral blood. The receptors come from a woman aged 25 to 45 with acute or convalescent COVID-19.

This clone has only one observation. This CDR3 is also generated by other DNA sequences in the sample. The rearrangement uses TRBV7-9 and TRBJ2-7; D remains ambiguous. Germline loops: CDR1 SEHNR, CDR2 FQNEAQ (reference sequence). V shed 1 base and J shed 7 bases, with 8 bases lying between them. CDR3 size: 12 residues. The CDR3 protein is CASSLGRGEQYF. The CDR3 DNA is TGTGCCAGCAGCTTAGGCCGAGGAGAGCAGTACTTC.

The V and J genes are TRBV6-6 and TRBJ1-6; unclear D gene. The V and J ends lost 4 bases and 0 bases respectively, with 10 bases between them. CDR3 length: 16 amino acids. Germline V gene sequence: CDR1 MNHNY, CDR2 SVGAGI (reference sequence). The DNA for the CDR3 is TGTGCCAGCAGTTTCTCGGGGAGCTCCTATAATTCACCCCTCCACTTT. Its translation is CASSFSGSSYNSPLHF.

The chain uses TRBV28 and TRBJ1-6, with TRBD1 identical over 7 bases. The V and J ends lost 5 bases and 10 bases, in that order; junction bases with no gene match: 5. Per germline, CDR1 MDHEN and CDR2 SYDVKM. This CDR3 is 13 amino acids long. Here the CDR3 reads CASSPTGISPLHF. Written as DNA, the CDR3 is TGTGCCAGCAGTCCGACAGGGATCTCACCCCTCCACTTT.

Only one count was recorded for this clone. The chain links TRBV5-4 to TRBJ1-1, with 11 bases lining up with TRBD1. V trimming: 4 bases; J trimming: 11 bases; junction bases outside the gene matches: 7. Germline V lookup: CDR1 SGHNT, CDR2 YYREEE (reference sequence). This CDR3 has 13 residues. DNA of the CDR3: TGTGCCAGCAGCCCCGGGACAGGGGGAGGGGCTTTCTTT. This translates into CASSPGTGGGAFF.

The CDR3 sequence is CASRHPGEPYEQYF. CDR3 bases: TGTGCCAGCAGGCACCCGGGTGAACCCTACGAGCAGTACTTC. The J gene is TRBJ2-7, the V gene TRBV6-6; no reliable D call. This CDR3 is built from 14 residues. Germline V CDR1 and CDR2: MNHNY, SVGAGI (reference sequence). V lost 6 bases, J lost 2 bases, and 14 bases lay in between.

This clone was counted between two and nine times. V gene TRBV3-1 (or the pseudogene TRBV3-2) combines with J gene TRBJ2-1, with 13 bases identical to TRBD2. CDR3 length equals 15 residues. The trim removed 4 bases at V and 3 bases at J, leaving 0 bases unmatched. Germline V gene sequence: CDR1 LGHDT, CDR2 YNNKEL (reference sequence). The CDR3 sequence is CASSRTSGGYNEQFF. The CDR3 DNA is TGTGCCAGCAGCCGGACTAGCGGGGGCTACAATGAGCAGTTCTTC.

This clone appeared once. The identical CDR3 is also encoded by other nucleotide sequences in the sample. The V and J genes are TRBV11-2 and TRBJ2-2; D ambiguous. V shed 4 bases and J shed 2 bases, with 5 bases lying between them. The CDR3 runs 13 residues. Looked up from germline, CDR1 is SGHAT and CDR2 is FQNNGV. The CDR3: CASSSTNTGELFF. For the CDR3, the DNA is TGTGCCAGCAGCTCCACTAACACCGGGGAGCTGTTTTTT.

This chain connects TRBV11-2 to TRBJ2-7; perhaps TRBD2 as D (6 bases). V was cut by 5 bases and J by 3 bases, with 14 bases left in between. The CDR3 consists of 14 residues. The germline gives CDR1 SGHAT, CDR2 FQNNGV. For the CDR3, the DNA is TGTGCCAGCAGCCGTTCGGGACTGAACTACGAGCAGTACTTC. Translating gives CASSRSGLNYEQYF.

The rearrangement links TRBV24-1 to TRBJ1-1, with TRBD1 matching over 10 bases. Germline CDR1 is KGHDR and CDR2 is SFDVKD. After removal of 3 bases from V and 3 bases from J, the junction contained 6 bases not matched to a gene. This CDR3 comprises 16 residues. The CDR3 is CATSDAGQGEDTEAFF. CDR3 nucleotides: TGTGCCACCAGTGATGCAGGACAGGGGGAAGACACTGAAGCTTTCTTT.

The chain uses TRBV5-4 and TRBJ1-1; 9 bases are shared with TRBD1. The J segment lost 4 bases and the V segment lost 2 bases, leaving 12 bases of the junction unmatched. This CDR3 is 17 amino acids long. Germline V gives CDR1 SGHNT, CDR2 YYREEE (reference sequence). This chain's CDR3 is CASSLPGQGMRSTEAFF. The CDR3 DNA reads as TGTGCCAGCAGCTTACCGGGACAGGGTATGAGGAGCACTGAAGCTTTCTTT.

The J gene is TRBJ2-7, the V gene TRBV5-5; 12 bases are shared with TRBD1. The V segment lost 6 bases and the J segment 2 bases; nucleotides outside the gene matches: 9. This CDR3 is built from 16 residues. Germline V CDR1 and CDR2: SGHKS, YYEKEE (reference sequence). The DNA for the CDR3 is TGTGCCAGCAAACTGACCGGGACAGGGGGCGCCTACGAGCAGTACTTC. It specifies CASKLTGTGGAYEQYF.

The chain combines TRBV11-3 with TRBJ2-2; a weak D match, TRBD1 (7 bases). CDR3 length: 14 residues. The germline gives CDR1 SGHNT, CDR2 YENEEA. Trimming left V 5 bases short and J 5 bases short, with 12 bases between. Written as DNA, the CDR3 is TGTGCCAGCAGCCAGGGGGGACGGACCGGGGAGCTGTTTTTT. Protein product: CASSQGGRTGELFF.

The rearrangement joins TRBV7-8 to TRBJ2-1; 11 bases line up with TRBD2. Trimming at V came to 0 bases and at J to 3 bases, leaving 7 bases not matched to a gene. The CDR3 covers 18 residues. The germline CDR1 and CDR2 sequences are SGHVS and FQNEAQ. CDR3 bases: TGTGCCAGCAGCTTAGCCACGCTAGCGGGGGGTGGCTACAATGAGCAGTTCTTC. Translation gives CASSLATLAGGGYNEQFF. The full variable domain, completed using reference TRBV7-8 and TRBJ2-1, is GAGVSQSPRYKVAKRGQDVALRCDPISGHVSLFWYQQALGQGPEFLTYFQNEAQLDKSGLPSDRFFAERPEGSVSTLKIQRTQQEDSAVYLCASSLATLAGGGYNEQFFGPGTRLTVL.

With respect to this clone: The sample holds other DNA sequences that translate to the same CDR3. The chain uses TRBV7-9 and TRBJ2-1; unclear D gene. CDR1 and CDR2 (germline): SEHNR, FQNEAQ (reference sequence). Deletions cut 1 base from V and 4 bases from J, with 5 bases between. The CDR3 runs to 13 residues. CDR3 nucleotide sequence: TGTGCCAGCAGCTTAGGTTCATACAATGAGCAGTTCTTC. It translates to CASSLGSYNEQFF.

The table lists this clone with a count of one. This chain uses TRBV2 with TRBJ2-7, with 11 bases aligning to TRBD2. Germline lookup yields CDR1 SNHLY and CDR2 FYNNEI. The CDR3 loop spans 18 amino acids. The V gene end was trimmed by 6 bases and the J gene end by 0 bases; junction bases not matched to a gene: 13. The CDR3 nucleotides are TGTGCCAGCAGCCCAAGGGACCCTAGCGGGGGGAACTCCTACGAGCAGTACTTC. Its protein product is CASSPRDPSGGNSYEQYF.

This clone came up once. CDR3 protein: CASRPGGGGIYEQYF. In DNA form, the CDR3 reads TGCGCCAGCAGGCCTGGTGGTGGGGGGATTTACGAGCAGTACTTC. The chain employs TRBV10-2 and TRBJ2-7; maybe TRBD2 (6 bases). The CDR3 covers 15 residues. The V end lost 6 bases, the J end lost 4 bases, and 19 bases lay between the germline ends. Germline V gene data show CDR1 as WSHSY and CDR2 as SAAADI.

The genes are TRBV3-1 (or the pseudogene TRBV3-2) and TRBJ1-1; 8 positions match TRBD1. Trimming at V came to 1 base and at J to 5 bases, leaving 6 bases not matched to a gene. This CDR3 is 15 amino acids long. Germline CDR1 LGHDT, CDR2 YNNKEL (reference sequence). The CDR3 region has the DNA TGTGCCAGCAGCCAAGCCGGGACAGGAGGGACTGAAGCTTTCTTT. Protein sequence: CASSQAGTGGTEAFF.